A selection of T cell receptor beta chains follows, all from one sample in a study of CD8 T cells in ankylosing spondylitis. TCRdb analysed the 5' RACE reads with MiXCR anew, one entry per CDR3 protein. In the table there are approximately 200,000 distinct CDR3 sequences, roughly 12% of which are singletons. The sequenced sample was blood, either unsorted or a sorted T cell fraction (not recorded which). Every receptor here comes from a male donor with ankylosing spondylitis or in good health (not recorded which). The CDR3 runs from the conserved cysteine through the conserved F or W. D genes are given only for firm matches. The listing skips clone size in some rows; elsewhere it reads once, few, many or a size class.

V gene	clone size	J gene	D gene	CDR3 protein	CDR3 DNA
TRBV29-1	few	TRBJ2-5	.	CSALARDQETQYF	TGCAGCGCCCTGGCCAGGGATCAAGAGACCCAGTACTTC
TRBV4-1	.	TRBJ2-5	.	CASSQTHGQKYF	TGCGCCAGCAGCCAAACGCATGGACAGAAGTACTTC
TRBV19	.	TRBJ2-1	.	CASRSDSASSYNEQFF	TGTGCCAGTAGGTCGGACTCAGCCAGTTCCTACAATGAGCAGTTCTTC
TRBV2	.	TRBJ2-7	.	CASSEAGQGNFYEQYF	TGTGCCAGCAGTGAAGCAGGGCAGGGAAATTTCTACGAGCAGTACTTC
TRBV27	few	TRBJ2-7	.	CACSPRAGAYEQYF	TGTGCCTGTTCTCCCCGGGCAGGGGCCTACGAGCAGTACTTC
TRBV11-2	.	TRBJ2-1	TRBD2	CASNFDSGLAGGLIDEQFF	TGTGCCAGTAATTTCGACTCGGGACTAGCGGGAGGGCTTATTGATGAGCAGTTCTTC
TRBV7-2	.	TRBJ2-7	.	CASTPGHPLEQYF	TGTGCCAGCACCCCAGGGCACCCTCTCGAGCAGTACTTC
TRBV4-2	few	TRBJ2-5	TRBD2	CASSQETGLAGQETQYF	TGTGCCAGCAGCCAAGAGACGGGACTAGCGGGCCAAGAGACCCAGTACTTC
TRBV12-3/TRBV12-4	few	TRBJ2-3	.	CASSSAGDTQYF	TGTGCCAGCAGTTCGGCCGGGGATACGCAGTATTTT
TRBV5-5	.	TRBJ2-7	TRBD2	CASSSSSGSSSYEQYF	TGTGCCAGCAGCTCTTCTAGCGGATCCAGCTCCTACGAGCAGTACTTC
TRBV27	few	TRBJ2-2	.	CASAPGFYTGELFF	TGTGCCAGTGCCCCAGGGTTTTACACCGGGGAGCTGTTTTTT
TRBV18	few	TRBJ1-6	.	CASSLSAAGNSPLHF	TGTGCCAGCTCACTCTCCGCCGCCGGGAATTCACCCCTCCACTTT
TRBV27	few	TRBJ2-7	.	CASSLIAGASYEQYF	TGTGCCAGCAGTCTTATCGCGGGGGCGTCATACGAGCAGTACTTC
TRBV5-1	few	TRBJ1-1	.	CASSYTGPTEAFF	TGCGCCAGCAGCTACACAGGTCCAACTGAAGCTTTCTTT
TRBV7-8	.	TRBJ2-5	TRBD2	CASSSLGGFGETQYF	TGTGCCAGCAGCTCCCTCGGGGGGTTCGGCGAGACCCAGTACTTC
TRBV9	few	TRBJ2-1	TRBD1	CASSVETGMTYNEQFF	TGTGCCAGCAGCGTAGAGACAGGGATGACCTACAATGAGCAGTTCTTC
TRBV10-2	.	TRBJ2-2	.	CASSEEGGGELFF	TGCGCCAGCAGTGAGGAGGGAGGCGGGGAGCTGTTTTTT
TRBV6-1	.	TRBJ2-2	.	CASSEIESGELFF	TGTGCCAGCAGTGAAATTGAGTCCGGGGAGCTGTTTTTT
TRBV3-1	few	TRBJ2-7	TRBD2	CASSSTGLAGIEQYF	TGTGCCAGCAGCTCGACGGGACTAGCGGGGATCGAGCAGTACTTC
TRBV5-1	.	TRBJ2-7	TRBD2	CASSRETSGGVREQYF	TGCGCCAGCAGCAGAGAGACTAGCGGGGGGGTTCGCGAGCAGTACTTC
TRBV4-1	.	TRBJ2-5	.	CASSPGALDLETQYF	TGCGCCAGCAGCCCTGGAGCTCTGGACTTAGAGACCCAGTACTTC
TRBV5-5	.	TRBJ2-1	.	CASSQWGGLNEQFF	TGTGCCAGCTCCCAATGGGGGGGGCTAAATGAGCAGTTCTTC
TRBV27	few	TRBJ2-7	TRBD2	CASSPGGKYEQYF	TGTGCCAGCAGTCCCGGGGGGAAATACGAGCAGTACTTC
TRBV3-1	.	TRBJ2-3	.	CASSPQRINTDTQYF	TGTGCCAGCAGCCCACAGCGTATTAACACAGATACGCAGTATTTT
TRBV27	.	TRBJ1-5	TRBD1	CASSSGQGNQPQHF	TGTGCCAGCAGTTCCGGACAGGGAAATCAGCCCCAGCATTTT
TRBV11-2	.	TRBJ2-7	TRBD2	CASSPALREGHEQYF	TGTGCCAGCAGCCCCGCCTTACGGGAGGGCCACGAGCAGTACTTC
TRBV12-3/TRBV12-4	many	TRBJ2-7	.	CASSPDSSYEQYF	TGTGCCAGCAGCCCGGACAGCTCCTACGAGCAGTACTTC
TRBV9	few	TRBJ1-2	TRBD1	CASSSWTGAYGYTF	TGTGCCAGCAGCTCCTGGACAGGGGCTTATGGCTACACCTTC
TRBV6-5	.	TRBJ1-4	.	CASSYGEKLFF	TGTGCCAGCAGTTACGGAGAAAAACTGTTTTTT
TRBV20-1	many	TRBJ2-1	TRBD2	CSARLLLAGNINEQFF	TGCAGTGCCAGACTACTACTAGCGGGAAATATCAATGAGCAGTTCTTC
TRBV6-1	.	TRBJ1-1	.	CASSNGRNTEAFF	TGTGCCAGCAGCAACGGCCGGAACACTGAAGCTTTCTTT
TRBV27	.	TRBJ2-3	.	CASSLSKLAKADTQYF	TGTGCCAGCAGTTTATCGAAGCTAGCAAAGGCAGATACGCAGTATTTT
TRBV21-1	.	TRBJ2-5	.	CASSKGHREGETQYF	TGTGCCAGCAGCAAAGGCCACAGGGAAGGGGAGACCCAGTACTTC
TRBV7-9	many	TRBJ1-2	.	CASSYSGADYGYTF	TGTGCCAGCAGCTACTCAGGGGCGGACTATGGCTACACCTTC
TRBV12-3/TRBV12-4	few	TRBJ2-7	.	CASSFPRDGYEQYF	TGTGCCAGCAGTTTCCCGAGAGACGGCTACGAGCAGTACTTC